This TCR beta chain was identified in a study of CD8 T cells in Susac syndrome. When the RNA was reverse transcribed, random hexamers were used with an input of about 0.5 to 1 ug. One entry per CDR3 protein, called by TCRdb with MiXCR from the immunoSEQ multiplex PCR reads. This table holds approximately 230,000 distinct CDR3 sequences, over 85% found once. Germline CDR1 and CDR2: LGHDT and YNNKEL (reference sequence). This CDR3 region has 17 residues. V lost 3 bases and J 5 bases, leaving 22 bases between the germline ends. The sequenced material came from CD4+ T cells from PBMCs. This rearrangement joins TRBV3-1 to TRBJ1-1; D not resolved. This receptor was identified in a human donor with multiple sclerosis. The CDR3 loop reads CASSHTNFAPGRTEAFF. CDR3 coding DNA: TGTGCCAGCAGCCATACAAACTTTGCTCCCGGTAGGACTGAAGCTTTCTTT.